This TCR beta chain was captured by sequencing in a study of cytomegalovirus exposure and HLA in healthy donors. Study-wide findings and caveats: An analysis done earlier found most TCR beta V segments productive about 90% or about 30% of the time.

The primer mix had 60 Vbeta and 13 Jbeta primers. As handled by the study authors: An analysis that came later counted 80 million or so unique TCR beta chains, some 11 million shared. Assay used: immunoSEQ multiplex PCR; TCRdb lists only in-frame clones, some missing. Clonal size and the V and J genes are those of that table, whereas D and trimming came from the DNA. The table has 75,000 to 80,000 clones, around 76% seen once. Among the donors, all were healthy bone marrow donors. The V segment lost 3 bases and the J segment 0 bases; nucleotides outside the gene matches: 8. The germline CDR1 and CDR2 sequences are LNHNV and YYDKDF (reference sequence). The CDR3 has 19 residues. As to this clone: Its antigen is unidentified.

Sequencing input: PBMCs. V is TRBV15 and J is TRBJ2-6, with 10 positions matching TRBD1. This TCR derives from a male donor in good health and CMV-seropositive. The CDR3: CATSSYDRGLVSGANVLTF. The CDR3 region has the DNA TGTGCCACCAGCAGCTACGACAGGGGGCTGGTCTCTGGGGCCAACGTCCTGACTTTC.